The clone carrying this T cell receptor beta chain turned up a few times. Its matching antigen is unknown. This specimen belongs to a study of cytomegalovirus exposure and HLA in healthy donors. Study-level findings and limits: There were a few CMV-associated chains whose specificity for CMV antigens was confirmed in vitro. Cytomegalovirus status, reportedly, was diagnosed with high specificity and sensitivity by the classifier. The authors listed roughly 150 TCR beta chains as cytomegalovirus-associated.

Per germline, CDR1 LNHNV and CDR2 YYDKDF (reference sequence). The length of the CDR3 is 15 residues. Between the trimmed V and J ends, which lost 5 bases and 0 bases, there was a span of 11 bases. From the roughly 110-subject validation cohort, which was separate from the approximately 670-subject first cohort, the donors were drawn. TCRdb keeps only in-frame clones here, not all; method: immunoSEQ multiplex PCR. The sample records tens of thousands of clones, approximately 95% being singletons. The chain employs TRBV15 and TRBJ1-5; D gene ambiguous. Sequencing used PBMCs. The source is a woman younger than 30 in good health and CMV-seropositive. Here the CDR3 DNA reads TGTGCCACCAGCCCCAGGCTGGGTAGCAATCAGCCCCAGCATTTT. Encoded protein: CATSPRLGSNQPQHF.